Following are 27 T cell receptor beta chains from one sample sequenced in a study of siplizumab effects on memory and regulatory T cells. Some clones are missing from TCRdb's copy, which holds only in-frame ones; the method was immunoSEQ multiplex PCR. Of over 95,000 clones in the sample, over 85% were seen once. The sample consisted of non-Treg CD4+ T cells sorted from blood. These receptors came from a human donor in good health.

This chain's CDR3 is CASSPRSPSTDTQYF. The CDR3 DNA sequence: TGTGCCAGCAGCCCTCGCAGCCCAAGCACAGATACGCAGTATTTT. This sequence joins TRBV7-2 and TRBJ2-3; D is unclear. The germline V gene encodes CDR1 SGHTA and CDR2 FQGNSA. The CDR3 is 15 amino acids. Trimming took off 5 bases at V and 0 bases at J, with 12 bases between the two ends.

The chain joins TRBV10-3 to TRBJ2-3, with no clear D. The CDR3 has 12 amino acids. V lost 0 bases, J lost 7 bases, and 5 bases lay in between. Germline CDR1 reads ENHRY; CDR2 reads SYGVKD. The CDR3 sequence is CAISESRNTQYF. The CDR3 DNA follows: TGTGCCATCAGTGAGTCCAGAAATACGCAGTATTTT.

CDR3 bases: TGTGCCAGCAGCACAACCCCGGGACTAGCGGGGGGGAATGAGCAGTTCTTC. It encodes CASSTTPGLAGGNEQFF. This rearrangement joins TRBV7-3 to TRBJ2-1, with TRBD2 identical over 16 bases. This CDR3 spans 17 amino acids. J was trimmed by 7 bases and V by 5 bases; bases with no gene match: 8. Germline-derived CDR1 and CDR2 are SGHTA and FQGTGA.

The chain combines TRBV7-2 with TRBJ1-3; D is undetermined. V lost 6 bases, J lost 1 base, and 16 bases lay in between. The CDR3 length is 16 residues. CDR1 SGHTA and CDR2 FQGNSA come from the germline V gene. The CDR3: CASSQTVVRSGNTIYF. In nucleotides, the CDR3 is TGTGCCAGCAGTCAAACAGTGGTACGGTCTGGAAACACCATATATTTT.

The J gene is TRBJ2-2, the V gene TRBV5-1, with 8 bases matching TRBD1. This CDR3 has 14 amino acids. After removal of 0 bases from V and 10 bases from J, the junction contained 5 bases not matched to a gene. Germline V lookup: CDR1 SGHRS, CDR2 YFSETQ. The CDR3 loop is CASSLAGGWEELFF. The CDR3 bases are TGCGCCAGCAGCTTGGCAGGGGGCTGGGAGGAGCTGTTTTTT.

The chain is built from TRBV28 and TRBJ2-3, with a possible D match to TRBD1 (6 bases). Trimming removed 7 bases at V and 4 bases at J, with 18 bases between. The CDR3 sequence is 15 residues long. CDR1 and CDR2 from the germline V gene are MDHEN and SYDVKM. CDR3 in DNA: TGTGCCAGCACAACGAGGGACCCAGGGGCAGATACGCAGTATTTT. Its protein product is CASTTRDPGADTQYF.

CDR3 amino acids: CASSWAGGTEAFF. The CDR3 DNA sequence: TGTGCCAGCAGCTGGGCAGGGGGGACTGAAGCTTTCTTT. V and J are TRBV7-9 and TRBJ1-1; TRBD1 matches 7 bases. Per the germline V gene, CDR1 is SEHNR and CDR2 is FQNEAQ (reference sequence). The CDR3 totals 13 residues. With 4 bases clipped from V and 5 bases from J, the junction kept 4 bases outside the gene matches.

The genes are TRBV7-9 and TRBJ1-2; D is possibly TRBD1 (6 bases). The CDR3 has 15 residues. The germline V and J ends were trimmed by 7 bases and 4 bases, with 19 bases remaining between them. Germline loops: CDR1 SEHNR, CDR2 FQNEAQ (reference sequence). The CDR3 nucleotides read TGTGCCAGCATCCCACTGGGGGGGGCGGGCTATGGCTACACCTTC. Its protein is CASIPLGGAGYGYTF.

The rearrangement uses TRBV18 and TRBJ1-1; 7 bases map to TRBD1. With 2 bases clipped from V and 11 bases from J, the junction kept 5 bases outside the gene matches. This CDR3 is built from 12 residues. Germline CDR1 reads KGHSH; CDR2 reads LQKENI. The CDR3 region is CASSPDRVDAFF. CDR3 in DNA: TGTGCCAGCTCACCAGACAGGGTGGATGCTTTCTTT.

V usage is TRBV30 and J usage is TRBJ1-5; the D is unclear. The CDR3 is 12 residues long. V was clipped by 5 bases and J by 5 bases, with 10 bases between them. The germline V gene has CDR1 GTSNPN and CDR2 SVGIG (reference sequence). This CDR3 reads CAWDAIHQPQHF. The CDR3 DNA follows: TGTGCCTGGGACGCCATACATCAGCCCCAGCATTTT.

This chain links TRBV18 with TRBJ1-6; D unresolved. The V and J ends lost 5 bases and 9 bases respectively, with 20 bases between them. Looked up from germline, CDR1 is KGHSH and CDR2 is LQKENI. This CDR3 comprises 16 residues. The CDR3 DNA follows: TGTGCCAGCTCATCGACACGGGTCCCACCAGGTTCACCCCTCCACTTT. As protein: CASSSTRVPPGSPLHF.

This rearrangement joins TRBV2 to TRBJ1-1; 8 nucleotides line up with TRBD1. The CDR3 is 14 amino acids. V gave up 6 bases and J gave up 0 bases; unmatched junction bases: 3. Germline loops: CDR1 SNHLY, CDR2 FYNNEI. CDR3 in amino acids: CASSQQGVNTEAFF. The CDR3, as DNA: TGTGCCAGCAGCCAACAGGGGGTGAACACTGAAGCTTTCTTT.

The rearrangement joins TRBV5-4 to TRBJ2-3, with TRBD2 as a possible D gene (6 bases). The CDR3 covers 15 residues. The ends were cut back, 4 bases at V and 1 base at J, with 13 bases in the middle. Germline lookup yields CDR1 SGHNT and CDR2 YYREEE (reference sequence). CDR3 sequence reads: CASSRSGSGTDTQYF. Here the CDR3 DNA reads TGTGCCAGCAGCCGGTCCGGGAGCGGCACAGATACGCAGTATTTT.

This CDR3 reads CASSLSVGQGSGANVLTF. The CDR3 DNA reads as TGTGCCAGCAGCTTATCGGTGGGACAGGGTTCCGGGGCCAACGTCCTGACTTTC. The genes are TRBV7-9 and TRBJ2-6; 9 bases align to TRBD1. V lost 2 bases and J lost 4; bases outside the gene matches: 9. The CDR3 covers 18 residues. Per germline, CDR1 SEHNR and CDR2 FQNEAQ (reference sequence).

The chain recombines TRBV5-6 with TRBJ1-1, with unresolved D. CDR1 is SGHDT, CDR2 YYEEEE, per germline. The CDR3 loop spans 15 amino acids. The V and J ends lost 4 bases and 0 bases respectively, with 13 bases between them. The CDR3 DNA is TGTGCCAGCAGCGTGGCCAGACGGTTGAACACTGAAGCTTTCTTT. Translation gives CASSVARRLNTEAFF.

J is TRBJ1-3 and V is TRBV6-1; 9 bases are shared with TRBD1. The CDR3 has 16 residues. Losses at the gene ends were 0 bases for V and 6 bases for J; bases not matched to a gene: 6. The germline gives CDR1 MNHNS, CDR2 SASEGT. CDR3 DNA sequence: TGTGCCAGCAGTGAAGCCATCCGGGACAGGGCAAACACCATATATTTT. Protein product: CASSEAIRDRANTIYF.

The rearrangement uses TRBV7-9 and TRBJ1-1; D may be TRBD1 (6 bases). The CDR3 covers 17 residues. V was clipped by 5 bases and J by 4 bases, with 23 bases between them. Germline V gene sequence: CDR1 SEHNR, CDR2 FQNEAQ (reference sequence). DNA for the CDR3: TGTGCCAGCAGCAGACATACACAGAGACAGGAGCTCACTGAAGCTTTCTTT. Protein: CASSRHTQRQELTEAFF.

The chain couples TRBV30 to TRBJ1-1; 7 bases are shared with TRBD1. There are 14 residues in the CDR3. Germline trimming cut 5 bases from V and 2 bases from J; bases unmatched to any gene: 8. The germline CDR1 and CDR2 sequences are GTSNPN and SVGIG (reference sequence). CDR3 amino acids: CAWQPGTANTEAFF. The CDR3, as DNA: TGTGCCTGGCAGCCCGGGACAGCCAACACTGAAGCTTTCTTT.

The V gene is TRBV7-3, the J gene TRBJ2-3, with TRBD2 identical over 9 bases. The V gene end was trimmed by 1 base and the J gene end by 8 bases; junction bases not matched to a gene: 10. This CDR3 has 16 residues. CDR1 SGHTA and CDR2 FQGTGA come from the germline V gene. The DNA of the CDR3 is TGTGCCAGCAGCTTAAGCGCCGTGCTAGCGGGGTTTACGCAGTATTTT. It specifies CASSLSAVLAGFTQYF.

CDR3 DNA sequence: TGTGCCAGTAGTATTGAACTAAGGTACGAGCAGTACTTC. This encodes CASSIELRYEQYF. V is TRBV19 and J is TRBJ2-7; D remains ambiguous. From germline, CDR1 is LNHDA and CDR2 SQIVND (reference sequence). This CDR3 is built from 13 residues. V gave up 3 bases and J gave up 4 bases, with 10 bases separating them.

This chain connects TRBV7-9 to TRBJ2-1; TRBD2 aligns across 10 bases. The junction had 6 bases not matched to a gene; V was cut back by 5 bases and J by 5 bases. CDR1 and CDR2 from the germline V gene are SEHNR and FQNEAQ (reference sequence). The CDR3 sequence is 15 residues long. For the CDR3, the DNA is TGTGCCAGCAGCCTTAGCGGGGGGCCGGACAATGAGCAGTTCTTC. Its protein is CASSLSGGPDNEQFF. The full variable domain, rest sourced from reference TRBV7-9 and TRBJ2-1, is DTGVSQNPRHKITKRGQNVTFRCDPISEHNRLYWYRQTLGQGPEFLTYFQNEAQLEKSRLLSDRFSAERPKGSFSTLEIQRTEQGDSAMYLCASSLSGGPDNEQFFGPGTRLTVL.

The rearrangement links TRBV19 to TRBJ1-5, with D perhaps TRBD1 (6 bases). CDR1 LNHDA and CDR2 SQIVND come from the germline V gene (reference sequence). V lost 3 bases to trimming and J lost 2 bases, with 26 bases between them. The CDR3 is 20 residues long. The CDR3 DNA sequence: TGTGCCAGTAGTATTAGCCGCGGGACACTTCTTAACGGGGGCAATCAGCCCCAGCATTTT. Amino acid sequence: CASSISRGTLLNGGNQPQHF.

The rearrangement uses TRBV10-3 and TRBJ1-1; a possible D gene is TRBD1 (6 bases). The CDR3 is 14 amino acids. Germline V CDR1 and CDR2: ENHRY, SYGVKD. V gave up 4 bases and J gave up 1 base, with 10 bases separating them. The CDR3 sequence: CAISVGGANTEAFF. Here the CDR3 DNA reads TGTGCCATCAGTGTGGGGGGCGCGAACACTGAAGCTTTCTTT.

In its sample, this clone was seen once. This chain links TRBV6-5 with TRBJ1-2; a possible D gene is TRBD1 (5 bases). From germline, CDR1 is MNHEY and CDR2 SVGAGI. The V end lost 4 bases, the J end lost 4 bases, and 10 bases lay between the germline ends. The CDR3 length is 13 residues. DNA for the CDR3: TGTGCCAGCAGTTCGACAGACATCTATGGCTACACCTTC. This gives the protein CASSSTDIYGYTF.

The V and J genes are TRBV2 and TRBJ1-2, with D tentatively TRBD1 (5 bases). This CDR3 is 13 amino acids long. Germline V gene lookup returns CDR1 SNHLY and CDR2 FYNNEI. V lost 7 bases and J lost 4, with 13 bases in between. The CDR3 is CASTLGEVYGYTF. The CDR3 nucleotides are TGTGCCAGCACCTTGGGGGAGGTCTATGGCTACACCTTC.

The rearrangement joins TRBV23-1 to TRBJ2-7, with TRBD1 as a possible D gene (5 bases). TRBV23-1 is given ORF status, its function remaining uncertain. This CDR3 is built from 15 residues. Trimming shortened V by 0 bases and J by 1 base, and 10 bases separated the two germline ends. The CDR3 region has the DNA TGCGCCAGCAGTCAATCGTCCAGGGCGTCCTACGAGCAGTACTTC. Translation: CASSQSSRASYEQYF.

The chain is built from TRBV9 and TRBJ2-3; D perhaps matches TRBD2 (7 bases). This CDR3 is built from 14 residues. V was clipped by 0 bases and J by 4 bases, with 9 bases between them. From germline, CDR1 is SGDLS and CDR2 YYNGEE. The CDR3 loop is CASSVGEGADTQYF. In nucleotides, the CDR3 is TGTGCCAGCAGCGTAGGGGAGGGGGCAGATACGCAGTATTTT.